The 14 T cell receptor beta chains below were found in one sample sequenced in a study of PD-L1 blockade in urothelial cancer. This table comes from immunoSEQ multiplex PCR, and its TCRdb copy is limited to in-frame clones, with some not included. This sample has under 95,000 clones; roughly 84% occur once, and the top ten carry about a tenth. This sample's time point: pretreatment peripheral blood. Sequences were derived from PBMCs, sampled around atezolizumab (anti-PD-L1) treatment. The receptors here all came from a woman aged 70 to 79 with urothelial cancer.

The gene calls are TRBV28 and TRBJ2-7; TRBD2 aligns across 13 bases. This CDR3 spans 16 amino acids. Per the germline V gene, CDR1 is MDHEN and CDR2 is SYDVKM. The V segment lost 7 bases and the J segment 0 bases; nucleotides outside the gene matches: 6. The CDR3 region has the DNA TGTGCCAGCACCACTAGCGGGAGGGGGAACTCCTACGAGCAGTACTTC. Protein product: CASTTSGRGNSYEQYF.

The chain combines TRBV5-6 with TRBJ1-2; 7 bases match TRBD1. The CDR3 runs to 15 residues. Germline V gives CDR1 SGHDT, CDR2 YYEEEE. The junction had 6 bases not matched to a gene; V was cut back by 0 bases and J by 4 bases. CDR3 residues: CASSLAGQLLYGYTF. The CDR3 coding sequence is TGTGCCAGCAGCTTGGCGGGACAGCTACTCTATGGCTACACCTTC.

This clone was counted between two and nine times. The chain recombines TRBV6-5 with TRBJ2-7, with D possibly being TRBD1 (6 bases). Trimming removed 0 bases from V and 2 bases from J, with 11 bases in between. This CDR3 spans 15 amino acids. Germline V gene data show CDR1 as MNHEY and CDR2 as SVGAGI. The CDR3 here is CASSYSFTGPYEQYF. The CDR3 region has the DNA TGTGCCAGCAGTTACTCTTTTACAGGGCCCTACGAGCAGTACTTC.

The CDR3 region has the DNA TGTGCCAGCAGCCGGGACAGGGCGCCCTACGAGCAGTACTTC. Residues: CASSRDRAPYEQYF. The chain combines TRBV27 with TRBJ2-7; TRBD1 aligns across 9 bases. The CDR3 is 14 residues long. Losses at the gene ends were 6 bases for V and 2 bases for J; bases not matched to a gene: 5. Germline V gene sequence: CDR1 MNHEY, CDR2 SMNVEV (reference sequence).

About this clone: The same CDR3 is also encoded by other DNA sequences in this sample. The chain couples TRBV7-8 to TRBJ1-2, with TRBD1 matching over 10 bases. The CDR3 has 14 residues. Looked up from germline, CDR1 is SGHVS and CDR2 is FQNEAQ. Unmatched junction bases numbered 6, after V lost 6 bases and J lost 5 bases. The CDR3 loop is CASSPRTGGYGYTF. The CDR3 DNA follows: TGTGCCAGCAGTCCCAGGACAGGGGGATATGGCTACACCTTC.

The V gene is TRBV5-1, the J gene TRBJ2-7; 9 nucleotides agree with TRBD1. V shed 3 bases, J shed 4 bases, and the junction held 5 bases outside the gene matches. CDR1 SGHRS and CDR2 YFSETQ come from the germline V gene. The CDR3 runs to 14 residues. CDR3 sequence (DNA): TGCGCCAGCAGCTCCGGGACAGGGTGGTACGAGCAGTACTTC. Protein product: CASSSGTGWYEQYF.

In this sample, this clone turned up a few times. The chain links TRBV28 to TRBJ2-5; TRBD1 is a possible D gene (6 bases). This CDR3 spans 13 amino acids. Trimming took 5 bases from V and 5 from J, leaving 12 bases between them. CDR1 and CDR2 from the germline V gene are MDHEN and SYDVKM. In nucleotides, the CDR3 is TGTGCCAGCAGTCTGGGGGCTCGGGAGACCCAGTACTTC. It yields the protein CASSLGARETQYF.

The chain couples TRBV29-1 to TRBJ2-1; 8 bases align to TRBD1. After removal of 7 bases from V and 4 bases from J, the junction contained 12 bases not matched to a gene. Germline V gives CDR1 SQVTM, CDR2 ANQGSEA. The CDR3 totals 15 residues. CDR3: CSGEQTGVPYNEQFF. CDR3 in DNA: TGCAGCGGGGAGCAGACAGGGGTCCCTTACAATGAGCAGTTCTTC.

This clone was found a few times. The CDR3 is CASSQDNTNNSPLHF. The CDR3 nucleotides read TGTGCCAGCAGCCAAGATAACACAAATAATTCACCCCTCCACTTT. The gene calls are TRBV4-2 and TRBJ1-6; D ambiguous. There are 15 residues in the CDR3. The V gene lost 0 bases and the J gene lost 5 bases, with 8 bases spanning the gap. The germline V gene has CDR1 LGHNA and CDR2 YNFKEQ.

The chain employs TRBV19 and TRBJ2-7, with 8 bases identical to TRBD1. The CDR3 is 15 amino acids. Germline V gene sequence: CDR1 LNHDA, CDR2 SQIVND (reference sequence). Unmatched junction bases numbered 7, after V lost 4 bases and J lost 2 bases. This chain's CDR3 is CASSTNHRGAYEQYF. CDR3 bases: TGTGCCAGTAGTACCAACCACAGGGGGGCCTACGAGCAGTACTTC.

V is TRBV2 and J is TRBJ2-1; tentatively, D is TRBD2 (6 bases). The V and J ends lost 11 bases and 0 bases respectively, with 20 bases between them. Germline loops: CDR1 SNHLY, CDR2 FYNNEI. The CDR3 sequence is 16 residues long. The chain's CDR3 is CAGAKEGGFSYNEQFF. The DNA of the CDR3 is TGTGCCGGGGCCAAGGAGGGTGGGTTCTCCTACAATGAGCAGTTCTTC.

This rearrangement joins TRBV19 to TRBJ2-7, with 7 positions matching TRBD1. Germline V gives CDR1 LNHDA, CDR2 SQIVND (reference sequence). CDR3 size: 14 residues. The V gene end was trimmed by 4 bases and the J gene end by 6 bases; junction bases not matched to a gene: 9. CDR3 loop: CASSKDRVISEQYF. The CDR3 DNA reads TGTGCCAGTAGTAAAGACAGGGTTATCAGCGAGCAGTACTTC.

This chain connects TRBV5-5 to TRBJ2-7; 8 positions match TRBD2. The germline CDR1 and CDR2 sequences are SGHKS and YYEKEE (reference sequence). The CDR3 is 15 amino acids. Germline trimming cut 2 bases from V and 0 bases from J; bases unmatched to any gene: 4. CDR3 sequence reads: CASSFLGLDSYEQYF. Here the CDR3 DNA reads TGTGCCAGCAGCTTTCTGGGACTAGACTCCTACGAGCAGTACTTC.

The chain combines TRBV5-1 with TRBJ2-1, with 14 bases that match TRBD2. The CDR3 is made up of 18 amino acids. The ends lost 2 bases at V and 0 bases at J; junction bases unmatched: 4. CDR1 SGHRS and CDR2 YFSETQ come from the germline V gene. The CDR3: CASSLGGTSGSSYNEQFF. As DNA, the CDR3 is TGCGCCAGCAGCTTAGGGGGGACTAGCGGGAGCTCCTACAATGAGCAGTTCTTC.